These 21 T cell receptor beta chains share one sample of origin, sequenced in a study of T-cell memory formation after mild COVID-19. MiXCR was run by TCRdb on the 5' RACE reads, yielding one entry per CDR3 protein. The sample yields hundreds of thousands of distinct CDR3 sequences, around 20% seen once. The sample was PBMCs or a T cell subset sorted from them (not recorded which). These receptor sequences come from an adult woman who had mild COVID-19 (a few samples of this study predate the infection). Cell type and time point are not known.

This sequence joins TRBV6-5 and TRBJ2-1; D remains unclear. The germline V and J ends were trimmed by 9 bases and 0 bases, with 15 bases remaining between them. Germline V lookup: CDR1 MNHEY, CDR2 SVGAGI. The CDR3 loop spans 15 amino acids. The DNA for the CDR3 is TGTGCCAGTCATACGGGCGAAAGCTCCTACAATGAGCAGTTCTTC. Translating it yields CASHTGESSYNEQFF.

The J gene is TRBJ1-6, the V gene TRBV7-6; 9 positions match TRBD1. The CDR3 loop spans 17 amino acids. With 5 bases clipped from V and 9 bases from J, the junction kept 14 bases outside the gene matches. Per the germline V gene, CDR1 is SGHVS and CDR2 is FNYEAQ. The CDR3 DNA follows: TGTGCCAGCAGCCAAACTCCGGGACAGGGAATGGGTTCACCCCTCCACTTT. It translates to CASSQTPGQGMGSPLHF.

The V and J genes are TRBV4-1 and TRBJ2-1; the match to TRBD1 covers 10 bases. Germline V gives CDR1 MGHRA, CDR2 YSYEKL. The CDR3 has 16 amino acids. V was clipped by 3 bases and J by 7 bases; unmatched bases: 9. The CDR3 DNA is TGCGCCAGCAGCCATCCCAGACAGGGGGCGAGGAATGAGCAGTTCTTC. It codes for CASSHPRQGARNEQFF.

In this sample, this clonotype turned up a few times. The chain combines TRBV20-1 with TRBJ2-7; D may be TRBD1 (6 bases). The V and J ends lost 3 bases and 2 bases respectively, with 14 bases between them. From germline, CDR1 is DFQATT and CDR2 SNEGSKA (reference sequence). This CDR3 has 14 residues. The DNA of the CDR3 is TGCAGTGCTAGTGACAGGCCCATTGCCTACGAGCAGTACTTC. Its protein is CSASDRPIAYEQYF.

The rearrangement joins TRBV6-6 to TRBJ2-2; no firm D call. Between the trimmed V and J ends, which lost 5 bases and 3 bases, there was a span of 7 bases. Per the germline V gene, CDR1 is MNHNY and CDR2 is SVGAGI (reference sequence). This CDR3 region has 13 residues. The CDR3 region has the DNA TGTGCCAGCAGTGTGACGGACACCGGGGAGCTGTTTTTT. Amino acids: CASSVTDTGELFF.

This clonotype was seen a few times. The rearrangement joins TRBV6-5 to TRBJ2-3; no definite D call. The length of the CDR3 is 14 residues. Trimming took off 2 bases at V and 0 bases at J, with 6 bases between the two ends. In germline, CDR1 is MNHEY, CDR2 SVGAGI. CDR3 amino acids: CASSYVSSTDTQYF. As DNA, the CDR3 is TGTGCCAGCAGTTACGTCTCTAGCACAGATACGCAGTATTTT.

There are a few counts of this clonotype. The rearrangement links TRBV24-1 to TRBJ2-3; D gene unclear. Trimming cost V 7 bases and J 2 bases, with 12 bases left between them. CDR1 and CDR2 (germline): KGHDR, SFDVKD. This CDR3 has 14 amino acids. The CDR3 protein is CATRKDGFTDTQYF. CDR3 DNA sequence: TGTGCCACCAGAAAGGACGGATTCACAGATACGCAGTATTTT.

J is TRBJ2-7 and V is TRBV6-2 or TRBV6-3, with 12 bases fitting TRBD1. V lost 5 bases to trimming and J lost 6 bases; unmatched junction nucleotides: 11. CDR3 length equals 16 residues. The V gene's germline CDR1 is MNHEY and CDR2 SVGEGT. The chain's CDR3 is CASSLPSGTGGVEQYF. CDR3 bases: TGTGCCAGCAGTCTTCCTTCCGGGACAGGGGGCGTCGAGCAGTACTTC.

V usage is TRBV18 and J usage is TRBJ1-4, with D possibly matching TRBD1 (6 bases). The germline V and J ends were trimmed by 0 bases and 4 bases, with 15 bases remaining between them. Germline CDR1 KGHSH, CDR2 LQKENI. This CDR3 contains 17 residues. As DNA, the CDR3 is TGTGCCAGCTCACCACCTCCCCAGGGGCTGGTTAATGAAAAACTGTTTTTT. Protein sequence: CASSPPPQGLVNEKLFF.

V is TRBV3-1 and J is TRBJ2-1; 13 nucleotides match TRBD2. CDR3 length: 16 residues. Germline V gene sequence: CDR1 LGHDT, CDR2 YNNKEL (reference sequence). J was trimmed by 8 bases and V by 2 bases; bases with no gene match: 6. CDR3 sequence: CASSQTGTSGEHEQFF. In DNA form, the CDR3 reads TGTGCCAGCAGCCAAACCGGGACTAGCGGGGAACATGAGCAGTTCTTC.

The chain combines TRBV5-1 with TRBJ2-3, with 9 nucleotides matching TRBD2. J was trimmed by 6 bases and V by 5 bases; bases with no gene match: 7. CDR1 and CDR2 (germline): SGHRS, YFSETQ. The length of the CDR3 is 14 residues. The CDR3 DNA reads as TGCGCCAGCAGAATTAGCGGGAGTGGGGATACGCAGTATTTT. This encodes CASRISGSGDTQYF.

This clonotype has just a few counts. This chain joins TRBV7-9 and TRBJ2-2; no clear D gene. CDR1 and CDR2 from the germline V gene are SEHNR and FQNEAQ (reference sequence). This CDR3 region has 15 residues. Trimming removed 0 bases at V and 2 bases at J, with 7 bases between. The CDR3 DNA reads TGTGCCAGCAGCTTAGCTATCGACAACACCGGGGAGCTGTTTTTT. Amino acids: CASSLAIDNTGELFF. Looking up the rest from reference TRBV7-9 and TRBJ2-2 gives the full variable domain: DTGVSQNPRHKITKRGQNVTFRCDPISEHNRLYWYRQTLGQGPEFLTYFQNEAQLEKSRLLSDRFSAERPKGSFSTLEIQRTEQGDSAMYLCASSLAIDNTGELFFGEGSRLTVL.

This clonotype was recorded many times. The rearrangement links TRBV19 to TRBJ1-1; the D is unclear. This CDR3 is built from 14 residues. Trimming removed 7 bases at V and 10 bases at J, with 22 bases between. CDR1 is LNHDA, CDR2 SQIVND, per germline (reference sequence). Here the CDR3 reads CASIPPGRPSGAFF. CDR3 DNA: TGTGCCAGTATACCCCCGGGCCGACCTTCAGGAGCTTTCTTT.

This clonotype was observed a few times. The V gene is TRBV5-1, the J gene TRBJ2-1, with a weak D call TRBD1 (5 bases). V lost 2 bases and J lost 4, with 13 bases in between. CDR1 is SGHRS and CDR2 is YFSETQ in the germline V gene. The length of the CDR3 is 15 residues. CDR3 protein: CASSFNRSPYNEQFF. The CDR3 coding sequence is TGCGCCAGCAGCTTTAACAGGAGTCCGTACAATGAGCAGTTCTTC.

The chain carries TRBV7-2 and TRBJ1-1; no clear D gene. This CDR3 has 14 residues. Germline CDR1 is SGHTA and CDR2 is FQGNSA. Trimming removed 2 bases from V and 0 bases from J, with 7 bases in between. The CDR3 bases are TGTGCCAGCAGCTTAAACCAGATGAACACTGAAGCTTTCTTT. Protein product: CASSLNQMNTEAFF.

This clonotype came up a few times. The V and J genes are TRBV6-1 and TRBJ2-2; TRBD2 matches 9 bases. Germline CDR1 reads MNHNS; CDR2 reads SASEGT. This CDR3 contains 16 residues. The V segment lost 8 bases and the J segment 5 bases; nucleotides outside the gene matches: 12. CDR3 amino acids: CASHLYSGSRTGELFF. CDR3 sequence (DNA): TGTGCCAGCCACTTATATAGCGGGAGTCGGACCGGGGAGCTGTTTTTT.

This clonotype appeared a few times. This chain uses TRBV3-1 with TRBJ2-3; 7 bases fit TRBD2. The CDR3 length is 17 residues. Germline trimming cut 3 bases from V and 0 bases from J; bases unmatched to any gene: 9. Per the germline V gene, CDR1 is LGHDT and CDR2 is YNNKEL (reference sequence). The CDR3 DNA sequence: TGTGCCAGCAGCCATATACCGGGGCGGGGGAGCACAGATACGCAGTATTTT. Translation gives CASSHIPGRGSTDTQYF.

In this sample, this clonotype turned up a few times. This chain links TRBV29-1 with TRBJ2-1, with no clear D. V was clipped by 4 bases and J by 1 base, with 11 bases between them. The length of the CDR3 is 14 residues. Germline assignment: CDR1 SQVTM and CDR2 ANQGSEA. The CDR3, as DNA: TGCAGCGTTGTTTTGGGATTTTCCTACAATGAGCAGTTCTTC. It codes for CSVVLGFSYNEQFF.

This clonotype was observed at least ten times. The chain's CDR3 is CASSQNPQGAGGNTIYF. CDR3 DNA: TGCGCCAGCAGCCAAAACCCACAGGGGGCTGGTGGAAACACCATATATTTT. The chain uses TRBV4-1 and TRBJ1-3; 9 nucleotides match TRBD1. CDR1 and CDR2 from the germline V gene are MGHRA and YSYEKL. This CDR3 has 17 amino acids. V was clipped by 2 bases and J by 3 bases; unmatched bases: 8.

This clonotype was seen a handful of times. J is TRBJ1-2 and V is TRBV7-8; 12 positions match TRBD1. Per the germline V gene, CDR1 is SGHVS and CDR2 is FQNEAQ. The CDR3 contains 18 residues. J was trimmed by 2 bases and V by 0 bases; bases with no gene match: 7. For the CDR3, the DNA is TGTGCCAGCAGCTTAGCCGTCTGGGACAGGGGGCGCAACTATGGCTACACCTTC. It specifies CASSLAVWDRGRNYGYTF.

This clonotype appeared a few times. The gene calls are TRBV29-1 and TRBJ2-7; D assignment may be TRBD1 or TRBD2 (5 bases each). CDR1 and CDR2 from the germline V gene are SQVTM and ANQGSEA. This CDR3 has 13 residues. Trimming removed 0 bases from V and 0 bases from J, with 6 bases in between. DNA for the CDR3: TGCAGCGTTGAAGAAGGGACCTCCTACGAGCAGTACTTC. Protein sequence: CSVEEGTSYEQYF.